A single T cell receptor (beta chain) is shown here with its context. No antigen is known for it. CDR1 and CDR2 from the germline V gene are MNHEY and SMNVEV (reference sequence). The CDR3 consists of 14 residues. V lost 6 bases, J lost 5 bases, and 1 base stayed unmatched. The data were obtained in a study of shared clonotypes between healthy human individuals. Study-wide results and caveats: Apart from blood, nothing was sampled; tissue repertoires likely differ.

Researchers drew on roughly 100 million PBMCs for genomic DNA from unsorted samples. Unsorted PBMCs provided DNA that was sequenced on ten immunoSEQ deep assay plates. Authors' data handling: ImmunoSEQ yielded junction-only sequences lacking quality scores, so filtering differed. Some clones are missing from TCRdb's copy, which holds only in-frame ones; the method was immunoSEQ multiplex PCR. The V and J calls and clone size were taken over from that table, and D and trimming were inferred from the DNA. The table lists about 480,000 clones, around 79% of them singletons. The genes are TRBV27 and TRBJ2-1, with TRBD2 identical over 13 bases. This clonotype originated in a woman aged 40 to 50 in good health. Some clones in this sample may be carry-over from other donors' samples. The specimen sequenced was PBMCs. The CDR3 reads CASRGLAGDNEQFF. As DNA, the CDR3 is TGTGCCAGCAGAGGACTAGCGGGAGACAATGAGCAGTTCTTC.